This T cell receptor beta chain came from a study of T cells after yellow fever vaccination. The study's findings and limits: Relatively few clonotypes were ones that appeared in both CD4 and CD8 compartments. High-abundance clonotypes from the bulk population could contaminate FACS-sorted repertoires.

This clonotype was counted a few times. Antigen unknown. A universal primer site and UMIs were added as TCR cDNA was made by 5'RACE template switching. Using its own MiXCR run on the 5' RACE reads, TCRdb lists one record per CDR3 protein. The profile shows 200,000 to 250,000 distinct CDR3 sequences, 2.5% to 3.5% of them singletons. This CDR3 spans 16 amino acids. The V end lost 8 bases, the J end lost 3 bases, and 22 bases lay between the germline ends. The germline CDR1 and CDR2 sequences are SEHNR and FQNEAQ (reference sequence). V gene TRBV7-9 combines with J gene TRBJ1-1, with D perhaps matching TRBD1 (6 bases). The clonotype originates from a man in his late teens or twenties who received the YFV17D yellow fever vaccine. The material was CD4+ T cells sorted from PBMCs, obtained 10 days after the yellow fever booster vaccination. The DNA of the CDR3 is TGTGCCAGCGCCAGAAGTCCGGGTGGGGGCTACACTGAAGCTTTCTTT. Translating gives CASARSPGGGYTEAFF.